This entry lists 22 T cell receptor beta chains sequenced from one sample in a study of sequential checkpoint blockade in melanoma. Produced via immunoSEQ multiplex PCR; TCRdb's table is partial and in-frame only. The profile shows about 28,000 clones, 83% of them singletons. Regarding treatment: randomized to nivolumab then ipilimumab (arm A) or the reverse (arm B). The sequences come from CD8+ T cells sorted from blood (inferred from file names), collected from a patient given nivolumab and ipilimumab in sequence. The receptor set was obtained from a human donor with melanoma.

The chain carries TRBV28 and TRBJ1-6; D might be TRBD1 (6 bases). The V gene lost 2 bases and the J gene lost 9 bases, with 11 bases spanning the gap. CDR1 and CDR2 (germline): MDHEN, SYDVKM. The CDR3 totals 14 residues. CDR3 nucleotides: TGTGCCAGCAGTTTAACGGGACAAGGTTCACCCCTCCACTTT. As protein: CASSLTGQGSPLHF. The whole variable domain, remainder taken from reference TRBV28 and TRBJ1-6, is DVKVTQSSRYLVKRTGEKVFLECVQDMDHENMFWYRQDPGLGLRLIYFSYDVKMKEKGDIPEGYSVSREKKERFSLILESASTNQTSMYLCASSLTGQGSPLHFGNGTRLTVT.

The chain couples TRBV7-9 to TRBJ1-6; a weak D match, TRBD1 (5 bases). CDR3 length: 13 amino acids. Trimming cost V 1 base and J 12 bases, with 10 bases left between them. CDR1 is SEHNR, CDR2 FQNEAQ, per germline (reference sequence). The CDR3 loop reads CASSLGTSEPLHF. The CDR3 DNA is TGTGCCAGCAGCTTAGGGACATCGGAACCCCTCCACTTT.

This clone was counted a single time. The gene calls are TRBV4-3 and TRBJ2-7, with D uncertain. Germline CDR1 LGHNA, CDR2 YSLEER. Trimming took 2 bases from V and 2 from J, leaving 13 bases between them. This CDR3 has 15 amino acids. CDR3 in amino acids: CASSQSLSGPYEQYF. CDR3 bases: TGCGCCAGCAGCCAATCCTTGTCAGGTCCCTACGAGCAGTACTTC.

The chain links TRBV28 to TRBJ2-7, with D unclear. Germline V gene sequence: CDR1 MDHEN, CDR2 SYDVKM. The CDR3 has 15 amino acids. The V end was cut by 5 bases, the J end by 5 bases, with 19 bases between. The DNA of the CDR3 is TGTGCCAGCAGTCCCAGGCTTCCTTTCTTTCACGAGCAGTACTTC. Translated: CASSPRLPFFHEQYF.

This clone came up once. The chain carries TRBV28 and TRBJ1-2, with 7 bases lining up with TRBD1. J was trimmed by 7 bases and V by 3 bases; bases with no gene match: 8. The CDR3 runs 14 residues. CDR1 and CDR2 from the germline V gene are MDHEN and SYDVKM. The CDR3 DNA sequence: TGTGCCAGCAGTTTTCAGGGGGACGGGCGTGGCTACACCTTC. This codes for CASSFQGDGRGYTF.

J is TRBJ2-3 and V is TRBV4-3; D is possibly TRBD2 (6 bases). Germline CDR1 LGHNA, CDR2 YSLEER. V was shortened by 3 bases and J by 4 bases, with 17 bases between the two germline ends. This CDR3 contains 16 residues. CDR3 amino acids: CASSHVVGSEADTQYF. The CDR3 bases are TGCGCCAGCAGCCACGTTGTCGGGAGTGAAGCAGATACGCAGTATTTT.

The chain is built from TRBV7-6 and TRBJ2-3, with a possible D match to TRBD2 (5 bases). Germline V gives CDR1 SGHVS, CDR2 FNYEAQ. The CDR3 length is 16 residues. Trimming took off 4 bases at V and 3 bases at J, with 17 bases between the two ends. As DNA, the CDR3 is TGTGCCAGCAGCTCCTTGGCTAGCCGCACGACAGATACGCAGTATTTT. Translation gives CASSSLASRTTDTQYF.

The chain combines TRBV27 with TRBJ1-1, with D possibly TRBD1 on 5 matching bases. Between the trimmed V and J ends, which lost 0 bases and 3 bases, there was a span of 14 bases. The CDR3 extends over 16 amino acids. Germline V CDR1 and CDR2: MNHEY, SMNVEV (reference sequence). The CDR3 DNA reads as TGTGCCAGCAGTTTATCAAGGGGTATGGTCGACACTGAAGCTTTCTTT. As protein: CASSLSRGMVDTEAFF.

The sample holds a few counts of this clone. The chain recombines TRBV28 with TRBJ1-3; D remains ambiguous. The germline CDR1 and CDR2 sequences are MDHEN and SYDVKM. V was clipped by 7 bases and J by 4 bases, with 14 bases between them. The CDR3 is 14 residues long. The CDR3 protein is CASNLGVSGNTIYF. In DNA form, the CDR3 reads TGTGCCAGCAATTTGGGAGTTTCCGGAAACACCATATATTTT.

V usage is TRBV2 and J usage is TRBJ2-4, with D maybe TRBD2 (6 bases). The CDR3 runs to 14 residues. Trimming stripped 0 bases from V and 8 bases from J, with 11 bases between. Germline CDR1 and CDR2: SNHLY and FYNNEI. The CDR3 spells CASSEAWGEDIQYF. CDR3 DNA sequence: TGTGCCAGCAGTGAAGCGTGGGGGGAGGACATTCAGTACTTC.

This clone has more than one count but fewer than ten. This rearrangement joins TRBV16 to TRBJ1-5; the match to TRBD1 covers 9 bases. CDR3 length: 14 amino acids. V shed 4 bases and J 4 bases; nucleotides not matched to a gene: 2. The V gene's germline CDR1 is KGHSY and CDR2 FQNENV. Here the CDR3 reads CASSLGTGNQPQHF. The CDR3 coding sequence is TGTGCCAGCAGCCTAGGGACAGGGAATCAGCCCCAGCATTTT.

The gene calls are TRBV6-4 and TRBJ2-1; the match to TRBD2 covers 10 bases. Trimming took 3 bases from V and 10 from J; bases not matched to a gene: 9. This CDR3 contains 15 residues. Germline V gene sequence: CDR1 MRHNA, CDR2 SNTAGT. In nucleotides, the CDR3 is TGTGCCAGCAGTGATGGGCTAGCGGGAGTTCAGGAGCAGTTCTTC. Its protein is CASSDGLAGVQEQFF.

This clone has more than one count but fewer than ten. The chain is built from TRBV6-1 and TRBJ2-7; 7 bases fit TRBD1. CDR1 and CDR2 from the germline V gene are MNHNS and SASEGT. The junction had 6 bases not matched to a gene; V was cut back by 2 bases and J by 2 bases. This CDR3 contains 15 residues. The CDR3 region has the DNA TGTGCCAGCAGTGAATTGGGGACAGCCACCTACGAGCAGTACTTC. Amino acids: CASSELGTATYEQYF.

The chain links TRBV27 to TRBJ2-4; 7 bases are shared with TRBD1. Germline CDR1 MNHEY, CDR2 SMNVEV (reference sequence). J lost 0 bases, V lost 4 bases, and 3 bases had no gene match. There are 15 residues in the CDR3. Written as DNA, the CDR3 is TGTGCCAGCAGTTCTCAGGGGGTAGCCAAAAACATTCAGTACTTC. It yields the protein CASSSQGVAKNIQYF.

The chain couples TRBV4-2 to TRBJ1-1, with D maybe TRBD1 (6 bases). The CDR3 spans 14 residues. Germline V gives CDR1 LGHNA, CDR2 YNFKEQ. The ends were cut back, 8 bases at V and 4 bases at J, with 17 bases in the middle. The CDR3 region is CASASDHRVTEAFF. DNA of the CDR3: TGTGCCAGCGCCTCGGACCACAGGGTCACTGAAGCTTTCTTT.

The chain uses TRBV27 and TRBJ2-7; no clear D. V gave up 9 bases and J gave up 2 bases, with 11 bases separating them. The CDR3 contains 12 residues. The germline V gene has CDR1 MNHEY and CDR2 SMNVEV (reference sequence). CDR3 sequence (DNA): TGTGCCAGTCAACAGCCCCCCTACGAGCAGTACTTC. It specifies CASQQPPYEQYF.

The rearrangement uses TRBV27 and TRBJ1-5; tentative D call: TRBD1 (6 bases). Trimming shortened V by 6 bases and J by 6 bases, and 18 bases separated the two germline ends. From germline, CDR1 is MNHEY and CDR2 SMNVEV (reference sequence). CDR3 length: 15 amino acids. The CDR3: CASRRTALGAQPQHF. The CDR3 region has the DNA TGTGCCAGCAGAAGGACAGCCCTGGGGGCTCAGCCCCAGCATTTT.

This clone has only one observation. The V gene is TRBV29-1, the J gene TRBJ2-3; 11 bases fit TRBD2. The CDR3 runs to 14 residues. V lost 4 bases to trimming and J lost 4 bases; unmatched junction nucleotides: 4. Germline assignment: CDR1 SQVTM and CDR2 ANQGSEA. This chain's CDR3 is CSVVASGGSDTQYF. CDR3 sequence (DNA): TGCAGCGTTGTAGCTAGCGGGGGGTCAGATACGCAGTATTTT.

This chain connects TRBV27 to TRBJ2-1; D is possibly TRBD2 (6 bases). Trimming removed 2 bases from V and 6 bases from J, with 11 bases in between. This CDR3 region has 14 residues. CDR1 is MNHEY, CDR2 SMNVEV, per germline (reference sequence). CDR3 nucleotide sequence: TGTGCCAGCAGTTTAAGTTTCGGGAGCAATGAGCAGTTCTTC. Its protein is CASSLSFGSNEQFF.

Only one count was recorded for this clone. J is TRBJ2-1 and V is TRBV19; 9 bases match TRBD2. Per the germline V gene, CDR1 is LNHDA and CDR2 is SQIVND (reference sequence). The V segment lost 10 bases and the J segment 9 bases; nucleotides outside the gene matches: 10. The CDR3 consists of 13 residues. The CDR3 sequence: CATHSGSVSEQFF. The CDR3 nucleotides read TGTGCCACTCATAGCGGGAGTGTTAGTGAGCAGTTCTTC.

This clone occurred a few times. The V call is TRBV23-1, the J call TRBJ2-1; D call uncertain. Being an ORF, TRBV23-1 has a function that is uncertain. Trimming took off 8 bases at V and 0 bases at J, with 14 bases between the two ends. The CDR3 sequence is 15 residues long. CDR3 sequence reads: CASLHASSSYNEQFF. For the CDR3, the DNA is TGCGCCAGCCTTCACGCATCGAGCTCCTACAATGAGCAGTTCTTC.

The CDR3 DNA sequence: TGTGCCACCAGCAGAGTAACCCCGGGACAGCTAGATAGCAATCAGCCCCAGCATTTT. Encoded protein: CATSRVTPGQLDSNQPQHF. The chain carries TRBV15 and TRBJ1-5; 7 bases line up with TRBD1. Per the germline V gene, CDR1 is LNHNV and CDR2 is YYDKDF (reference sequence). The CDR3 length is 19 residues. With 1 base clipped from V and 0 bases from J, the junction kept 12 bases outside the gene matches.